The text below deals with one T cell receptor beta chain. Per germline, CDR1 MDHEN and CDR2 SYDVKM. The CDR3 consists of 15 residues. Trimming took 1 base from V and 7 from J, leaving 14 bases between them. TCRdb processed the 5' RACE reads anew with MiXCR; each CDR3 protein has one entry. The sample consists of around 130,000 distinct CDR3 sequences, over 15% of them appearing once. The data were obtained in a study of T-cell memory formation after mild COVID-19. Sequencing was done on a sample of PBMCs or a T cell subset sorted from them (not recorded which). This sequence joins TRBV28 and TRBJ2-1; D is undetermined. The source of this sequence is a man younger than 35 who had mild COVID-19 (a few samples of this study predate the infection). Cell type and time point are not known. The chain's CDR3 is CASSLLGLTRNEQFF. The CDR3 DNA sequence: TGTGCCAGCAGTTTATTAGGCCTCACGCGGAATGAGCAGTTCTTC.